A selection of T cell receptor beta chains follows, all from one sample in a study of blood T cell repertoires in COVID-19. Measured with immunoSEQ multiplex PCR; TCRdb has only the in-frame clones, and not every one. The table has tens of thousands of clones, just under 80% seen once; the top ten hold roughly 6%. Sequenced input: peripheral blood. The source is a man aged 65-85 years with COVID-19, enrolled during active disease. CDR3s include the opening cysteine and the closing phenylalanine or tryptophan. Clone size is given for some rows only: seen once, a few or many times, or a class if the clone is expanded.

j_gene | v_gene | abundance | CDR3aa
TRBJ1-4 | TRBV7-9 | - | CASSGRDSATNEKLFF
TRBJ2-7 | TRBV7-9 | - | CASSSGSDGSSGYEQYF
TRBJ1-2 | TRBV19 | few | CASRGRGHGGYTF
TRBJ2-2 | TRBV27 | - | CASSLSGIYTGELFF
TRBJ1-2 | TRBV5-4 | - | CASSPNLQENYGYTF
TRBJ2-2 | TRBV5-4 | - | CASSLGPTSGRLAGELFF
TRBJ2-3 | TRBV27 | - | CASSLRLESASRADTQYF
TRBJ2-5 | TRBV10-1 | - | CASSEGLAGAQETQYF
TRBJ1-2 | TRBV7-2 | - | CASSLTGWVAGYTF
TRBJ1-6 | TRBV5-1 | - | CASSPDDRVGSPLHF
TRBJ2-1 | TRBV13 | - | CASSLVLYNEQFF
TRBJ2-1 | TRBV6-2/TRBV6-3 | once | CASSRGLAGRNEQFF
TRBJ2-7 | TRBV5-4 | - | CASSLPSGMGDEQYF